This is a list of T cell receptor beta chains from one sample in a study of tumor-infiltrating lymphocytes in primary liver carcinoma. One entry per CDR3 protein, called by TCRdb with MiXCR from the multiplex PCR reads. Of 100,000 to 150,000 distinct CDR3 sequences listed, 64% were seen once; the top ten hold about 8%. The sample comprised liver tumor tissue from sampling region 3. These TCRs come from a woman aged 55-70 years with primary liver carcinoma and hepatitis B virus infection. Each CDR3 is given with its conserved first and last residue. A D gene is named only where the DNA matches it firmly. Expanded clones get a size class; other rows say once, few or many, or leave the size out.

. | . | TRBJ1-1 | TRBV11-3 | TGTGCCAGCAGTCCCCATGCCCTAACTGAAGCTTTCTTT | CASSPHALTEAFF
. | . | TRBJ2-3 | TRBV30 | TGTGCCTGGAACCTGAGGGTTCGCGGGGTAATGTTGGCTGATATGCAGTATTTT | CAWNLRVRGVMLADMQYF
. | . | TRBJ2-2 | TRBV10-3 | TGTGCCATCTTGGACAGCAACACCGGGGAGCTGTTTTTT | CAILDSNTGELFF
few | . | TRBJ1-2 | TRBV11-2 | TGTGCCAGCAGCTTAGATCGTGCCGGTGGCTACACCTTC | CASSLDRAGGYTF
. | . | TRBJ1-6 | TRBV6-4 | TGTGCCAGCAGTGTGGACAGCGTGAATTCACCCCCCCACTTT | CASSVDSVNSPPHF
many | TRBD2 | TRBJ2-2 | TRBV5-4 | TGTGCCAGCAGCCCCGGACTAGTCAGTAACGGGGAGCTGTTTTTT | CASSPGLVSNGELFF
. | . | TRBJ2-3 | TRBV11-2 | TGTGTCAGCAGCTCAACCCGGTTACATGGGGCAGATATGCAGTATTTT | CVSSSTRLHGADMQYF
. | . | TRBJ2-5 | TRBV6-2/TRBV6-3 | TGTGCCTGCAGTCCTCCTCCCTCAACGGGGGAAGAGACCCAGTACTTC | CACSPPPSTGEETQYF
. | . | TRBJ1-6 | TRBV4-2 | TGTGCCAGCTGCCAAGAAAGGAACACGGCGGATCTAAATTCACCCCTCCACTTT | CASCQERNTADLNSPLHF
many | TRBD1 | TRBJ2-1 | TRBV14 | TGTGCCAGCAGCCCCCAGGGGGTGTGGGCCAATGAGCAGTTCTTC | CASSPQGVWANEQFF
. | . | TRBJ2-1 | TRBV29-1 | TGCAGCGTACAAGACTCCTACAATGGGCTGTTCTTC | CSVQDSYNGLFF
. | . | TRBJ2-7 | TRBV19 | TGTGCCAGTAGTATAGATCGAGGCGTTGAGGACGAGCAGTACTTC | CASSIDRGVEDEQYF
many | . | TRBJ2-5 | TRBV11-2 | TGTGCCAGCAGCAAGCAGGCTAGCCCGCAAGAGACCCAGTACTTC | CASSKQASPQETQYF
. | . | TRBJ1-1 | TRBV11-2 | TGTGCCAGCAGCCCAGTCCGGGGAATGAGCACTGGAGCTTTCTTT | CASSPVRGMSTGAFF
. | . | TRBJ2-3 | TRBV7-8 | TGTGACAGCGGCTTGCTTGGGGGGGCAACAGATACGCAGTATTTT | CDSGLLGGATDTQYF
. | . | TRBJ2-1 | TRBV7-9 | TGTACCAGCAAGGATAGGCGCTACAATGAGCAGTTCTTC | CTSKDRRYNEQFF
. | . | TRBJ1-2 | TRBV29-1 | TGCAGCGCTGAGTCCCTTGGCTATGGCTACATCTTC | CSAESLGYGYIF
. | . | TRBJ1-5 | TRBV24-1 | TGTGCCACCAGTACCTGGGACTATCAGCCACAGCATTTT | CATSTWDYQPQHF
. | . | TRBJ2-1 | TRBV12-3/TRBV12-4 | TGTGCCATCAGTATAGTTGTGTGGTGGAGCGACAATGAACAGTTCTTC | CAISIVVWWSDNEQFF
many | TRBD2 | TRBJ2-3 | TRBV12-3/TRBV12-4 | TGTGCCAGCAGTTTCGGGCGGGAGCACACAGATACGCAGTATTTT | CASSFGREHTDTQYF
many | TRBD1 | TRBJ2-5 | TRBV5-5 | TGTGCCAGCAGCTTCACTGACAGGGCCCCCGGGACCCAGTACTTC | CASSFTDRAPGTQYF
. | . | TRBJ2-1 | TRBV11-3 | TGTGCCAGTAGCCCTCGGGGTAGCAGGAACAATAAGCAGTTCTTC | CASSPRGSRNNKQFF
few | . | TRBJ2-4 | TRBV23-1 | TGCGCCAGCAGTCCGAGAAGGGGCAAAAACATTCAGTACTTC | CASSPRRGKNIQYF
. | TRBD2 | TRBJ2-1 | TRBV12-3/TRBV12-4 | TGTGCTGGCTGTCCGGCGGGACTAGAGTACAATCAGCAGTTCTTC | CAGCPAGLEYNQQFF
. | TRBD2 | TRBJ2-5 | TRBV7-9 | TGTGCCAGCAACTCAGTGGGAGGGCAGGGGACCCAGTACTTC | CASNSVGGQGTQYF
many | TRBD1 | TRBJ1-5 | TRBV5-6 | TGTGCCAGCAGCTTGGCCGGGACAGGGGACAATCAGCCCCAGCATTTT | CASSLAGTGDNQPQHF
. | . | TRBJ1-2 | TRBV12-3/TRBV12-4 | TGTGCCAACACCCGGCGGGGGAAAGGCTACACCTTC | CANTRRGKGYTF
few | TRBD1 | TRBJ1-2 | TRBV2 | TGTGCCAGCAGTCGGGACAGGTGGGGCTACACCTTC | CASSRDRWGYTF
many | TRBD1 | TRBJ2-7 | TRBV5-6 | TGTGCCAGCAGCACGGACAGGGCATTCTACGAGCAGTACTTC | CASSTDRAFYEQYF
large | TRBD1 | TRBJ2-7 | TRBV11-2 | TGTGCCAGCAGCTTAGCGGGACAGCCCTCCTACGAGCAGTACTTC | CASSLAGQPSYEQYF
. | . | TRBJ2-4 | TRBV29-1 | TGCAGCATTGGGATAACGCGGGGCGTTCAGTACTTC | CSIGITRGVQYF
. | . | TRBJ1-1 | TRBV11-2 | TGTGCCAGCAGCCTACCCCGGTTGATGGGGACTGAAGCTTTCTTT | CASSLPRLMGTEAFF
. | . | TRBJ2-7 | TRBV4-1 | TGCGCCAGCAGCGAACTGGCGGTCTCCTACGAGCGGTACTTC | CASSELAVSYERYF
many | . | TRBJ2-3 | TRBV29-1 | TGCAGCGCTGGCGGGGGCAGCACAGATACGCAGTATTTT | CSAGGGSTDTQYF
. | . | TRBJ1-1 | TRBV11-3 | TGTGCCAGCAGCCCCACCCCGGACTCTGAAGCTTTCTTT | CASSPTPDSEAFF
few | . | TRBJ2-5 | TRBV29-1 | TGCAGCGTGGTTGGGCCAGACCAAGAGACCCAGTACTTC | CSVVGPDQETQYF